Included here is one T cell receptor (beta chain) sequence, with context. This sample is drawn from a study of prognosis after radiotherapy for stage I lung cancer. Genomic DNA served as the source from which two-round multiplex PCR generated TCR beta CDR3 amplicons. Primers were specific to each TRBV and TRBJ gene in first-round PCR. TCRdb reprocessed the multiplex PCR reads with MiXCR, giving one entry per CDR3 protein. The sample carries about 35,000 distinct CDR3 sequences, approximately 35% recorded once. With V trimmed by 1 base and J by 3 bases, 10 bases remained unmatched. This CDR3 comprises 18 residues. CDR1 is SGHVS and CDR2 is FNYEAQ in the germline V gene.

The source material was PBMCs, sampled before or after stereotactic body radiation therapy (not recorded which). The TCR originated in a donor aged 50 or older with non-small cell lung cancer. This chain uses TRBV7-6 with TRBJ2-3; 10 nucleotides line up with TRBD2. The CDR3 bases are TGTGCCAGCAGCTTAGGGGCGGAGGCTAGCGGGGGAACAGATACGCAGTATTTT. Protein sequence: CASSLGAEASGGTDTQYF.